Listed here are 12 T cell receptor beta chains from one sample, sequenced in a study of identical twins. Each CDR3 protein gets one entry after TCRdb re-called the 5' RACE reads with MiXCR. The sample consists of about 700,000 distinct CDR3 sequences, approximately 6.1% of them appearing once. Input material: naive T cells sorted from blood. These TCRs come from a young man in good health.

The sample holds many counts of this clonotype. This chain connects TRBV20-1 to TRBJ1-2, with 8 positions matching TRBD1. The CDR3 is 15 amino acids. The V gene end was trimmed by 3 bases and the J gene end by 5 bases; junction bases not matched to a gene: 11. Per germline, CDR1 DFQATT and CDR2 SNEGSKA (reference sequence). The CDR3 DNA reads as TGCAGTGCTAGGCCCCACAGGGGGGTAGGGTATGGCTACACCTTC. Protein: CSARPHRGVGYGYTF.

This clonotype was picked up a small number of times. The V gene is TRBV5-5, the J gene TRBJ1-2, with 11 bases aligning to TRBD1. The germline gives CDR1 SGHKS, CDR2 YYEKEE (reference sequence). The CDR3 is made up of 14 amino acids. Germline trimming cut 3 bases from V and 5 bases from J; bases unmatched to any gene: 3. CDR3 region: CASSWTGGWYGYTF. The CDR3 coding sequence is TGTGCCAGCAGCTGGACAGGGGGCTGGTATGGCTACACCTTC.

Many counts were recorded for this clonotype. This chain links TRBV29-1 with TRBJ2-2; 8 nucleotides agree with TRBD1. Trimming at V came to 3 bases and at J to 4 bases, leaving 7 bases not matched to a gene. Germline assignment: CDR1 SQVTM and CDR2 ANQGSEA. The CDR3 runs to 15 residues. The CDR3 here is CSVEIGDRTTGELFF. The CDR3 region has the DNA TGCAGCGTTGAGATAGGGGACAGGACCACCGGGGAGCTGTTTTTT.

This clonotype has just a few counts. The rearrangement joins TRBV29-1 to TRBJ2-1, with no clear D. V shed 3 bases and J shed 12 bases, with 21 bases lying between them. The germline gives CDR1 SQVTM, CDR2 ANQGSEA. This CDR3 is built from 14 residues. The CDR3 here is CSVELLVIGLGQFF. The DNA for the CDR3 is TGCAGCGTTGAGCTCCTAGTTATAGGCTTAGGGCAGTTCTTC.

This clonotype came up a few times. The chain is built from TRBV6-2 or TRBV6-3 and TRBJ2-7; D not resolved. V lost 10 bases, J lost 2 bases, and 15 bases lay in between. The V gene's germline CDR1 is MNHEY and CDR2 SVGEGT. CDR3 length equals 13 residues. The DNA for the CDR3 is TGTGCCACGTACGGGTACTCAACCTACGAGCAGTACGTC. It specifies CATYGYSTYEQYV.

This clonotype appeared many times. The chain has TRBV20-1 and TRBJ2-1; the D is unclear. Trimming shortened V by 2 bases and J by 0 bases, and 8 bases separated the two germline ends. CDR3 length equals 14 residues. Germline-derived CDR1 and CDR2 are DFQATT and SNEGSKA (reference sequence). The CDR3 loop is CSARYESSYNEQFF. Here the CDR3 DNA reads TGCAGTGCTAGATATGAGAGCTCCTACAATGAGCAGTTCTTC.

This clonotype has a count of ten or more. The rearrangement joins TRBV12-3 or TRBV12-4 to TRBJ2-7, with D maybe TRBD1 (5 bases). The CDR3 is made up of 14 amino acids. Trimming stripped 1 base from V and 0 bases from J, with 7 bases between. The CDR3 loop reads CASSLEGLSYEQYV. The CDR3 DNA is TGTGCCAGCAGTTTAGAGGGGCTCTCCTACGAGCAGTACGTC.

This clonotype was recorded at least ten times. The rearrangement links TRBV12-3 or TRBV12-4 to TRBJ1-3; D unresolved. There are 14 residues in the CDR3. With 3 bases removed from V and 1 base from J, the gap between germline ends came to 7 bases. CDR3: CASSFPRSGNTIYF. In nucleotides, the CDR3 is TGTGCCAGCAGTTTCCCCAGGTCTGGAAACACCATATATTTT.

J is TRBJ1-1 and V is TRBV2, with TRBD1 identical over 7 bases. Germline V gives CDR1 SNHLY, CDR2 FYNNEI. The CDR3 has 14 residues. Trimming cost V 8 bases and J 1 base; bases outside gene matches: 7. The CDR3 reads CASGHNRGNTEAFF. For the CDR3, the DNA is TGTGCCAGCGGACACAACAGGGGGAACACTGAAGCTTTCTTT.

This clonotype was seen at least ten times. DNA of the CDR3: TGCAGTGTTGGCGGGGTTGGACCTGCTGGCGAGCAGTACTTC. It yields the protein CSVGGVGPAGEQYF. The chain joins TRBV20-1 to TRBJ2-7; a possible D gene is TRBD2 (6 bases). The CDR3 covers 14 residues. V lost 7 bases to trimming and J lost 6 bases, with 22 bases between them. Germline-derived CDR1 and CDR2 are DFQATT and SNEGSKA (reference sequence).

This clonotype was counted only a few times. This chain uses TRBV10-2 with TRBJ2-7; TRBD2 aligns across 15 bases. Germline lookup yields CDR1 WSHSY and CDR2 SAAADI. The CDR3 is 17 residues long. Losses at the gene ends were 2 bases for V and 5 bases for J; bases not matched to a gene: 7. The CDR3 reads CASSEIGLAGGTNEQYF. The CDR3 bases are TGCGCCAGCAGTGAGATTGGACTAGCGGGAGGGACCAACGAGCAGTACTTC.

The chain joins TRBV30 to TRBJ2-1, with TRBD2 identical over 9 bases. The CDR3 runs to 13 residues. From germline, CDR1 is GTSNPN and CDR2 SVGIG (reference sequence). The J segment lost 8 bases and the V segment lost 6 bases, leaving 8 bases of the junction unmatched. For the CDR3, the DNA is TGTGCCTGCTTAGCGGGGGTAGGCGATGAGCAGTTCTTC. Translating it yields CACLAGVGDEQFF.